One TCR beta chain is described in this entry. TCRdb redid the calling of the 5' RACE reads with MiXCR, one entry per CDR3 protein. There are 550,000 to 600,000 distinct CDR3 sequences in the sample; 15% to 20% occur only once, and approximately 8.1% lies in the top ten. V dropped 1 base and J dropped 3; count of bases not matched to a gene: 9. This CDR3 spans 16 amino acids. Germline CDR1 reads SEHNR; CDR2 reads FQNEAQ (reference sequence). The entry originates in a study of T-cell memory formation after mild COVID-19. This clonotype was obtained from an adult woman who had mild COVID-19 (a few samples of this study predate the infection). Cell type and time point are not known. Input material: PBMCs or a T cell subset sorted from them (not recorded which). The rearrangement links TRBV7-9 to TRBJ2-7; 7 bases fit TRBD1. The CDR3 DNA is TGTGCCAGCAGCTTAGAAGGGGACAGCTTCGTCTACGAGCAGTACTTC. Amino acid sequence: CASSLEGDSFVYEQYF.